This record looks at one TCR beta chain sequence and its context. No antigen is known for it. These data originate in a study of Ad26.COV2.S vaccination and SARS-CoV-2 variants. Regarding the study as a whole: Analytic work on TCR breadth and depth might have understated the full extent of total T cell responses.

Stated treatment: 19 received Ad26.COV2.S at low or high dose, single or two shots; roughly 5 received placebo; per-sample allocation not given. Sampling occurred on day 63 after the first vaccine or placebo injection. The ends lost 6 bases at V and 7 bases at J; junction bases unmatched: 6. Germline CDR1 is KGHDR and CDR2 is SFDVKD. CDR3 length: 14 residues. The repertoire was sequenced with immunoSEQ multiplex PCR; TCRdb's copy has only in-frame clones and lacks some. The sample includes roughly 350,000 clones, 70% to 90% of them seen just once. The clonotype originates from a person between 18 and 60 years old who received the Ad26.COV2.S COVID-19 vaccine or a placebo. This chain uses TRBV24-1 with TRBJ2-7, with 12 nucleotides matching TRBD1. Sequenced here: peripheral blood, sampled in a trial of Ad26.COV2.S vaccine versus placebo. For the CDR3, the DNA is TGTGCCACCAGTAGGGGACAGGGGGCAGGTGAGCAGTACTTC. Translating gives CATSRGQGAGEQYF.